The T cell receptor beta chain under discussion was sequenced for a study of blood T cell repertoires in COVID-19. Study-wide background: The United States, Italy and Spain supplied acute and convalescent COVID-19 samples. T cells, B-cell-depleted T cells, or PBMCs provided the cDNA or gDNA that served as material.

This CDR3 has 15 residues. V lost 3 bases, J lost 7 bases, and 5 bases stayed unmatched. Germline V CDR1 and CDR2: SGHTA, FQGNSA. Assay: immunoSEQ multiplex PCR; the TCRdb copy retains only in-frame clones and omits some. Counted here are almost 300,000 clones, around 84% occurring once; the ten biggest clones make up over 1%. The chain joins TRBV7-2 to TRBJ2-7; 14 bases line up with TRBD2. This TCR was recovered from a man in his 70s with acute or convalescent COVID-19. Sequences were obtained from peripheral blood. This CDR3 is CASSLTSGGAWEQYF. The CDR3 bases are TGTGCCAGCAGCTTGACTAGCGGGGGGGCATGGGAGCAGTACTTC. The whole variable domain, remainder taken from reference TRBV7-2 and TRBJ2-7, is GAGVSQSPSNKVTEKGKDVELRCDPISGHTALYWYRQSLGQGLEFLIYFQGNSAPDKSGLPSDRFSAERTGGSVSTLTIQRTQQEDSAVYLCASSLTSGGAWEQYFGPGTRLTVT.